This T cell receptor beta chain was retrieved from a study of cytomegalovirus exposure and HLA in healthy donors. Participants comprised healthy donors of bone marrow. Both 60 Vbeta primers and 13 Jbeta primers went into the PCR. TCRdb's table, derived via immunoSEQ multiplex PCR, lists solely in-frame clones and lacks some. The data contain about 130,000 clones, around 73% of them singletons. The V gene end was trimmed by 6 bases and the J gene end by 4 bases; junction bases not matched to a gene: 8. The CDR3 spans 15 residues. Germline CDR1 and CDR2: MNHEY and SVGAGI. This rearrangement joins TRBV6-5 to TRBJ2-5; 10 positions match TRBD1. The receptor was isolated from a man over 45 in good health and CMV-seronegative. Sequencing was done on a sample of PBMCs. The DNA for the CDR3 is TGTGCCAGCAGCACAGACAGGGGGCGCGGAGAGACCCAGTACTTC. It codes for CASSTDRGRGETQYF.